This T cell receptor (beta chain) was recovered during a study of cytomegalovirus exposure and HLA in healthy donors. The study, taken as a whole, reports: Later findings reportedly placed an Asian-associated ancestry cluster below the approximately 670-donor mean for N-insertions. Some V segments (TRBV6-2 and TRBV6-3 among them) were excluded as indistinguishable. Three CMV-associated chains proved CMV antigen-specific in vitro.

This CDR3 spans 16 amino acids. V lost 7 bases and J lost 0, with 13 bases in between. CDR1 and CDR2 (germline): MDHEN, SYDVKM. 60 Vbeta and 13 Jbeta primers were used in PCR. The protocol was immunoSEQ multiplex PCR, while the TCRdb copy is restricted to in-frame clones and leaves out a portion. The sample lists about 190,000 clones, roughly four fifths occurring once. Notes on this clone: As yet, its antigen is unknown.

The rearrangement links TRBV28 to TRBJ1-6; D call uncertain. The sample was PBMCs. The clonotype comes from a woman aged 25 to 39 in good health and CMV-seropositive. The CDR3 loop reads CASNSLGSSYNSPLHF. In nucleotides, the CDR3 is TGTGCCAGCAACTCCCTTGGGAGCTCCTATAATTCACCCCTCCACTTT.